These 3 T cell receptor beta chains were all obtained from the same sample, sequenced in a study of breast tumors, draining lymph nodes, adjacent tissues (dated by TCRdb to between 2015 and 2016). The library was built by means of multiplex PCR. TCRdb shows the sequencer as Illumina HiSeq 2000. TCRdb passed the public sequencing reads through fastp at Q25 and MiXCR, retaining productive beta sequences. Identical CDR3 protein sequences are pooled into one entry, listed with their most common genes and DNA. The sample contains some 38,000 distinct CDR3 sequences, about 36% of them found a single time. Together, the top ten hold approximately 10% of the sample. What was sequenced was breast tumor tissue. These receptors were collected from a female donor with breast cancer. Some clones in this sample may be carry-over from other donors' samples.

This clonotype was seen many times. V usage is TRBV6-2 or TRBV6-3 and J usage is TRBJ2-1; D is perhaps TRBD2 (6 bases). From germline, CDR1 is MNHEY and CDR2 SVGEGT. This CDR3 is 16 amino acids long. Trimming took off 6 bases at V and 4 bases at J, with 19 bases between the two ends. The CDR3, as DNA: TGTGCCAGCAGCCGCGGGACTTCAATGAGTTACAATGAGCAGTTCTTC. Translation: CASSRGTSMSYNEQFF.

This clonotype showed up many times. The chain combines TRBV19 with TRBJ2-3; D gene ambiguous. Germline values: CDR1 LNHDA, CDR2 SQIVND (reference sequence). The CDR3 sequence is 12 residues long. Trimming took off 4 bases at V and 5 bases at J, with 7 bases between the two ends. CDR3 bases: TGTGCCAGTAGTACCTCGGGAGATACGCAGTATTTT. As protein: CASSTSGDTQYF.

As to this clonotype: A much larger clone differs from this one at a single base, so this may be a read error. It is likely a read error, because the conserved phenylalanine at the end of the CDR3 is missing. This sequence joins TRBV28 and TRBJ2-7, with unresolved D. Trimming took off 6 bases at V and 3 bases at J, with 12 bases between the two ends. Germline V gene data show CDR1 as MDHEN and CDR2 as SYDVKM. This CDR3 comprises 13 residues. CDR3 bases: TGTGCCAGCAGCCCAGGTAGGGTCTACGAGCAGTACCTC. As protein: CASSPGRVYEQYL.